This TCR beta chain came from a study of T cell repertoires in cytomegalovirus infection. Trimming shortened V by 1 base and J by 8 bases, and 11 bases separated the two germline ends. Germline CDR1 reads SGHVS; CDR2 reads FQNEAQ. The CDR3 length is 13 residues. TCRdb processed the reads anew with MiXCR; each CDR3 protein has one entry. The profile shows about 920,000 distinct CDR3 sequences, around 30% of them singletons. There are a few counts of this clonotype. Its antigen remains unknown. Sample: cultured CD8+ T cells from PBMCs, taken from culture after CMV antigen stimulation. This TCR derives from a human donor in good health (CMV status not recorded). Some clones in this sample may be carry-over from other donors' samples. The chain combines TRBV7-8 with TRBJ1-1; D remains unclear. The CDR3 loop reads CASSLVLWNEAFF. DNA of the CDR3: TGTGCCAGCAGCTTAGTCCTTTGGAACGAAGCTTTCTTT.